Listed here are 29 T cell receptor beta chains from one sample, sequenced in a study of blood T cell repertoires in COVID-19. The method was immunoSEQ multiplex PCR; TCRdb's version includes in-frame clones alone and lacks a portion of them. This table has around 300,000 clones, 85% to 90% appearing once. Input material: PBMCs or T cells enriched from blood (not recorded which). The receptor source for this set is an older woman who had recovered from COVID-19.

This CDR3 reads CASSLARYTEAFF. In DNA form, the CDR3 reads TGCGCCAGCAGCTTGGCTAGGTACACTGAAGCTTTCTTT. The chain employs TRBV5-1 and TRBJ1-1, with no clear D. V was shortened by 0 bases and J by 3 bases, with 6 bases between the two germline ends. This CDR3 has 13 residues. Per the germline V gene, CDR1 is SGHRS and CDR2 is YFSETQ.

This chain links TRBV18 with TRBJ1-3; TRBD1 agrees at 7 bases. Germline V CDR1 and CDR2: KGHSH, LQKENI. This CDR3 is built from 17 residues. The trim removed 0 bases at V and 0 bases at J, leaving 5 bases unmatched. This CDR3 is CASSPPGQLLSGNTIYF. In DNA form, the CDR3 reads TGTGCCAGCTCACCACCGGGACAGCTTCTCTCTGGAAACACCATATATTTT. Filled out from reference TRBV18 and TRBJ1-3, the complete variable domain reads NAGVMQNPRHLVRRRGQEARLRCSPMKGHSHVYWYRQLPEEGLKFMVYLQKENIIDESGMPKERFSAEFPKEGPSILRIQQVVRGDSAAYFCASSPPGQLLSGNTIYFGEGSWLTVV.

This chain joins TRBV28 and TRBJ1-1; 9 bases match TRBD1. CDR3 length equals 15 residues. Germline V gene data show CDR1 as MDHEN and CDR2 as SYDVKM. J gave up 6 bases and V 4 bases, and 9 bases lay outside the gene matches. CDR3 residues: CASSSPGQGKAEAFF. The CDR3 region has the DNA TGTGCCAGCAGTTCCCCGGGACAGGGAAAGGCTGAAGCTTTCTTT.

This rearrangement joins TRBV7-3 to TRBJ2-2, with 8 positions matching TRBD1. Germline loops: CDR1 SGHTA, CDR2 FQGTGA. The length of the CDR3 is 17 residues. Trimming at V came to 5 bases and at J to 1 base, leaving 9 bases not matched to a gene. Here the CDR3 DNA reads TGTGCCAGCAGCCCGAACGCCGGGACAGGGAACACCGGGGAGCTGTTTTTT. Translated, it gives CASSPNAGTGNTGELFF.

This chain connects TRBV7-9 to TRBJ1-1; tentatively, D is TRBD1 (5 bases). Trimming left V 7 bases short and J 11 bases short, with 20 bases between. Germline V gene sequence: CDR1 SEHNR, CDR2 FQNEAQ (reference sequence). CDR3 length: 13 amino acids. CDR3 sequence reads: CASNLGMGLGAFF. The DNA of the CDR3 is TGTGCCAGCAACCTAGGGATGGGACTGGGGGCTTTCTTT.

The V call is TRBV28, the J call TRBJ1-2; D remains unclear. V was cut by 4 bases and J by 8 bases, with 14 bases left in between. The CDR3 spans 13 residues. The germline CDR1 and CDR2 sequences are MDHEN and SYDVKM. Here the CDR3 reads CASSSFLSGGYTF. In nucleotides, the CDR3 is TGTGCCAGCAGTTCGTTTTTATCGGGGGGCTACACCTTC.

The V call is TRBV4-1, the J call TRBJ1-2; possible D gene TRBD1, 5 bases. CDR3 length equals 14 residues. Germline CDR1 and CDR2: MGHRA and YSYEKL. V was pared by 1 base and J by 5 bases, with 11 bases between. The CDR3 sequence is CASSQGRGVYGYTF. The CDR3, as DNA: TGCGCCAGCAGCCAAGGTCGGGGGGTTTATGGCTACACCTTC.

This chain links TRBV7-2 with TRBJ2-2, with 9 bases identical to TRBD2. The CDR3 has 16 amino acids. Per the germline V gene, CDR1 is SGHTA and CDR2 is FQGNSA. V lost 1 base to trimming and J lost 2 bases; unmatched junction nucleotides: 2. CDR3 loop: CASSLVSGSNTGELFF. The CDR3 DNA follows: TGTGCCAGCAGCTTAGTTAGCGGGAGTAACACCGGGGAGCTGTTTTTT.

This CDR3 reads CASSLGTGGNQPQHF. The CDR3 nucleotides are TGCGCCAGCAGCCTCGGGACAGGGGGCAATCAGCCCCAGCATTTT. J is TRBJ1-5 and V is TRBV4-1; 10 nucleotides align to TRBD1. Per germline, CDR1 MGHRA and CDR2 YSYEKL. With 4 bases clipped from V and 2 bases from J, the junction kept 2 bases outside the gene matches. This CDR3 is 15 amino acids long.

Points on this clone: One end of the junction does not line up with germline, which may come from a read error. V usage is TRBV12-5 and J usage is TRBJ1-2, with unresolved D. This CDR3 has 11 residues. CDR1 and CDR2 (germline): LGHNT, FRNRAP. The CDR3 loop reads CASQINSGYTF. CDR3 sequence (DNA): TGTGCTAGCCAAATCAACTCTGGCTACACCTTC.

The rearrangement joins TRBV10-2 to TRBJ1-5, with 8 bases matching TRBD1. The CDR3 has 18 residues. Trimming removed 8 bases from V and 0 bases from J; junction bases left unmatched: 15. Germline values: CDR1 WSHSY, CDR2 SAAADI. The CDR3 DNA follows: TGCGCCAGCTCGGGGGGACAGGCCTTTATTGCTAGCAATCAGCCCCAGCATTTT. It specifies CASSGGQAFIASNQPQHF.

This chain uses TRBV3-1 (or the pseudogene TRBV3-2) with TRBJ2-5; a weak D match, TRBD1 (6 bases). The CDR3 has 14 residues. V dropped 2 bases and J dropped 4 bases, with 11 bases sitting between them. Looked up from germline, CDR1 is LGHDT and CDR2 is YNNKEL (reference sequence). The DNA for the CDR3 is TGTGCCAGCAGCCAATACAGGGTCCGAGAGACCCAGTACTTC. The encoded protein is CASSQYRVRETQYF.

The chain couples TRBV3-1 (or the pseudogene TRBV3-2) to TRBJ2-5; 13 bases are a match to TRBD2. V gave up 4 bases and J gave up 4 bases; unmatched junction bases: 3. Germline CDR1 is LGHDT and CDR2 is YNNKEL (reference sequence). This CDR3 is built from 15 residues. CDR3 DNA sequence: TGTGCCAGCAGCCGGGGACTAGCGGGAACAGAGACCCAGTACTTC. Protein sequence: CASSRGLAGTETQYF.

The chain combines TRBV6-6 with TRBJ1-2, with D tentatively TRBD1 (5 bases). Germline-derived CDR1 and CDR2 are MNHNY and SVGAGI (reference sequence). The CDR3 spans 14 residues. Trimming shortened V by 5 bases and J by 3 bases, and 13 bases separated the two germline ends. CDR3 DNA sequence: TGTGCCAGCAGTCGGGACGGGGGACACTATGGCTACACCTTC. This sequence encodes CASSRDGGHYGYTF.

The chain uses TRBV19 and TRBJ1-4; D gene ambiguous. The CDR3 is 13 amino acids. V dropped 7 bases and J dropped 3 bases, with 9 bases sitting between them. CDR1 is LNHDA and CDR2 is SQIVND in the germline V gene (reference sequence). CDR3 sequence: CASTHPANEKLFF. CDR3 sequence (DNA): TGTGCCAGTACGCATCCGGCTAATGAAAAACTGTTTTTT.

V and J are TRBV10-1 and TRBJ1-1; D is possibly TRBD1 (6 bases). CDR1 is WNHNN, CDR2 SYGVQD, per germline (reference sequence). V lost 0 bases to trimming and J lost 10 bases, with 9 bases between them. The CDR3 covers 12 residues. CDR3 amino acids: CASSESGQRAFF. The CDR3 DNA reads TGCGCCAGCAGTGAGTCGGGACAACGAGCTTTCTTT.

To note about this clone: It is unclear where the CDR3 begins or ends on the DNA, so no DNA is shown, and the CDR3 is as TCRdb lists it. V and J are TRBV20-1 and TRBJ2-1; the table's D call, TRBD1, has no DNA check behind it. CDR1 and CDR2 (germline): DFQATT, SNEGSKA (reference sequence). The CDR3 is 9 residues long, counting both termini. This chain's CDR3 is CSYRCEQFF.

The J gene is TRBJ2-3, the V gene TRBV7-3, with 13 nucleotides matching TRBD2. CDR1 is SGHTA and CDR2 is FQGTGA in the germline V gene. This CDR3 is built from 15 residues. The trim removed 2 bases at V and 6 bases at J, leaving 2 bases unmatched. The CDR3: CASSLGLAGVDTQYF. The CDR3 nucleotides read TGTGCCAGCAGCTTAGGACTAGCGGGGGTCGATACGCAGTATTTT.

The chain employs TRBV2 and TRBJ2-1, with D tentatively TRBD2 (7 bases). The CDR3 contains 16 residues. In germline, CDR1 is SNHLY, CDR2 FYNNEI. Trimming left V 3 bases short and J 0 bases short, with 12 bases between. CDR3 sequence: CASSEGGARSYNEQFF. In nucleotides, the CDR3 is TGTGCCAGCAGTGAGGGGGGGGCCCGCTCCTACAATGAGCAGTTCTTC.

The rearrangement links TRBV4-1 to TRBJ2-7; 9 positions match TRBD2. Germline trimming cut 0 bases from V and 0 bases from J; bases unmatched to any gene: 9. Germline values: CDR1 MGHRA, CDR2 YSYEKL. CDR3 length equals 18 residues. This CDR3 reads CASSQEGSGGSSSYEQYF. The CDR3 nucleotides read TGCGCCAGCAGCCAAGAGGGTAGCGGGGGCTCTAGCTCCTACGAGCAGTACTTC.

This clone was picked up a small number of times. This chain uses TRBV6-2 or TRBV6-3 with TRBJ1-1; maybe TRBD1 (6 bases). V was shortened by 2 bases and J by 11 bases, with 21 bases between the two germline ends. This CDR3 has 15 amino acids. CDR1 and CDR2 from the germline V gene are MNHEY and SVGEGT. The CDR3 is CASSYLPPGGGDAFF. The CDR3 DNA sequence: TGTGCCAGCAGTTACCTTCCCCCGGGGGGGGGCGACGCTTTCTTT.

The chain combines TRBV12-3 or TRBV12-4 with TRBJ1-5, with 7 bases lining up with TRBD1. The length of the CDR3 is 12 residues. J gave up 11 bases and V 5 bases, and 6 bases lay outside the gene matches. The CDR3: CASSLDRRAQHF. CDR3 nucleotides: TGTGCCAGCAGTCTGGACAGGAGGGCCCAGCATTTT.

The genes are TRBV3-1 (or the pseudogene TRBV3-2) and TRBJ1-1; a possible D gene is TRBD1 (6 bases). The germline V gene has CDR1 LGHDT and CDR2 YNNKEL (reference sequence). This CDR3 is 13 amino acids long. The V and J ends lost 4 bases and 4 bases respectively, with 10 bases between them. CDR3 sequence (DNA): TGTGCCAGCAGCCGCACAGGGTTCACTGAAGCTTTCTTT. Amino acid sequence: CASSRTGFTEAFF.

The gene calls are TRBV4-1 and TRBJ2-7; TRBD1 agrees at 7 bases. CDR1 and CDR2 from the germline V gene are MGHRA and YSYEKL. V dropped 2 bases and J dropped 6; count of bases not matched to a gene: 4. CDR3 length: 13 residues. CDR3 loop: CASSQNRGAEQYF. The CDR3 DNA follows: TGCGCCAGCAGCCAAAACAGGGGTGCCGAGCAGTACTTC.

The chain links TRBV15 to TRBJ1-1; the D is unclear. Trimming removed 0 bases at V and 7 bases at J, with 9 bases between. The CDR3 contains 13 residues. CDR1 is LNHNV, CDR2 YYDKDF, per germline (reference sequence). Written as DNA, the CDR3 is TGTGCCACCAGCAGAGATTCAGGTGGTGAAGCTTTCTTT. Residues: CATSRDSGGEAFF.

This chain links TRBV24-1 with TRBJ2-3; D remains ambiguous. The germline CDR1 and CDR2 sequences are KGHDR and SFDVKD. The CDR3 contains 15 residues. The V end was cut by 2 bases, the J end by 3 bases, with 11 bases between. The DNA for the CDR3 is TGTGCCACCAGTGATTACAGCCCACGGACAGATACGCAGTATTTT. It yields the protein CATSDYSPRTDTQYF.

The chain combines TRBV3-1 (or the pseudogene TRBV3-2) with TRBJ2-1; D is possibly TRBD1 (5 bases). Deletions cut 2 bases from V and 6 bases from J, with 8 bases between. The germline CDR1 and CDR2 sequences are LGHDT and YNNKEL (reference sequence). The CDR3 runs to 13 residues. The chain's CDR3 is CASSQFRVNEQFF. The CDR3 DNA sequence: TGTGCCAGCAGCCAATTCAGGGTCAATGAGCAGTTCTTC.

This clone showed up just once. V and J are TRBV19 and TRBJ1-3; TRBD1 aligns across 8 bases. Germline V gives CDR1 LNHDA, CDR2 SQIVND (reference sequence). The CDR3 consists of 14 residues. The ends lost 5 bases at V and 4 bases at J; junction bases unmatched: 4. The CDR3 is CASSAWDRGNTIYF. DNA for the CDR3: TGTGCCAGTAGTGCCTGGGACAGGGGAAACACCATATATTTT.

The chain couples TRBV4-2 to TRBJ1-5; D not certain. Looked up from germline, CDR1 is LGHNA and CDR2 is YNFKEQ. CDR3 length: 15 amino acids. V was cut by 1 base and J by 0 bases, with 7 bases left in between. CDR3 nucleotides: TGTGCCAGCAGCCAAGCCCACTATAGCAATCAGCCCCAGCATTTT. This translates into CASSQAHYSNQPQHF.